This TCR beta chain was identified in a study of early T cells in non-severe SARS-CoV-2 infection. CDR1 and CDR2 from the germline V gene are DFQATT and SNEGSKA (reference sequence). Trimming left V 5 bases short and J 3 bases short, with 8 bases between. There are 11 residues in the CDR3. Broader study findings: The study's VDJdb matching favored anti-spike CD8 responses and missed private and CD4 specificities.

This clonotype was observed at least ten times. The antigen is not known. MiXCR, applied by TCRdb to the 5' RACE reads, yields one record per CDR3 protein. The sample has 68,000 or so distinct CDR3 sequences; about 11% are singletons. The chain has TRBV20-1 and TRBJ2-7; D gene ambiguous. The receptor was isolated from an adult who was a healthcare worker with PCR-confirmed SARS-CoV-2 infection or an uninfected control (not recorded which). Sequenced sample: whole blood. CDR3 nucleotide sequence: TGCAGTGCTCGGCAGGTCTACGAGCAGTACTTC. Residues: CSARQVYEQYF.